The entry that follows covers one T cell receptor (beta chain) sequence. Its antigen specificity is not known. There are no base qualities to consult, and no much larger clone falls within one base. Genomic DNA was extracted from sorted cells for sequencing of the TCRbeta CDR3 region. The immunoSEQ Assay was used to sequence the TCRbeta CDR3 regions. This is the immuneACCESS table as TCRdb keeps it, with only in-frame sequences that have V and J called. A part of the clones is gone; compared with another copy, unresolved V genes explain less than half, and the rest is unexplained. This sample lists approximately 67,000 clones; about nine tenths were detected once. Clones ranked in the top ten supply about 2.4% of the sample. The source of the sample is a study of OX40 agonist ivuxolimab in advanced cancers. With respect to the entire study: Ivuxolimab was a fully human IgG2 agonistic monoclonal antibody targeting the costimulatory receptor OX40 (CD134). Intravenous ivuxolimab was administered to patients every 2 weeks at six dose levels: 0.01, 0.1, 0.3, 1.5, 3 and 10 mg/kg. Among the 52 dose-escalation patients, around 19 had hepatocellular carcinoma, about 15 melanoma, 9 renal cell carcinoma and 9 head and neck cancer. In the dose-escalation cohort, 65% to 85% of patients were male, and the mean age was 60 years with a range of about 23 to 79. Patients were allowed to have had prior anti-PD-1, anti-PD-L1 or anti-CTLA-4 therapy, and 40% of the dose-escalation patients had been treated with checkpoint inhibitors. Partial responses were achieved by three dose-escalation patients, of whom one had hepatocellular carcinoma and two had cutaneous melanoma. The purpose of peripheral TCRbeta sequencing was to test whether ivuxolimab changed TCR sequence diversity and led to clonal T-cell expansion. The monotherapy dose-escalation portion (N of about 50 patients) of the phase I ivuxolimab trial is reported in the paper. Broad study findings and their caveats: The antigen specificity of the peripheral T cells that underwent clonal expansion was not determined. Clonal expansion of both CD4+ and CD8+ blood T cells was observed from baseline to week 6 at doses 0.1 to 3.0 mg/kg. In the 0.1-3.0 mg/kg groups, partial responders had among the lowest normalized peripheral clonal expansion, particularly in CD8+ T cells. Low levels of normalized T-cell clonal expansion were also shown by some nonresponding patients. After ivuxolimab, CD8+ T cells had more expanded clones than CD4+ T cells on average.

The trial excluded patients who had a history of autoimmune disease or were on systemic immunosuppression. Peripheral blood for TCR sequencing was drawn from every dose cohort at baseline, at cycle 4 day 1 and at cycle 7 day 1. Samples came from an open-label, multicenter, first-in-human phase I dose-escalation trial of ivuxolimab. Adults with locally advanced or metastatic melanoma, renal cell carcinoma, hepatocellular carcinoma or head and neck squamous cell carcinoma were enrolled in the trial. Before TCR sequencing, CD4+ and CD8+ T cells were separately sorted from peripheral blood. The origin of this receptor is an adult with an advanced solid tumor such as melanoma, head and neck, liver or kidney cancer. The sample in question was CD4+ or CD8+ T cells sorted from blood, obtained in a trial of the OX40 agonist ivuxolimab.

The nucleotide sequence is TGTGCCAGCAGCTTGGGGAACAGGGAGCAGTTCTTC. The resulting protein is CASSLGNREQFF. In this chain, TRBV5-5 is recombined with TRBJ2-1, with TRBD1 perhaps the D gene, on 5 matching bases. The germline V gene (reference sequence) supplies CDR1 SGHKS and CDR2 YYEKEE. At the junction V is shortened by 0 bases and J by 10 bases, with 8 bases in between. The CDR3 measures 12 amino acids from cysteine to phenylalanine. Here the CDR3 DNA is all that survives: 36 bases in frame from base 1.